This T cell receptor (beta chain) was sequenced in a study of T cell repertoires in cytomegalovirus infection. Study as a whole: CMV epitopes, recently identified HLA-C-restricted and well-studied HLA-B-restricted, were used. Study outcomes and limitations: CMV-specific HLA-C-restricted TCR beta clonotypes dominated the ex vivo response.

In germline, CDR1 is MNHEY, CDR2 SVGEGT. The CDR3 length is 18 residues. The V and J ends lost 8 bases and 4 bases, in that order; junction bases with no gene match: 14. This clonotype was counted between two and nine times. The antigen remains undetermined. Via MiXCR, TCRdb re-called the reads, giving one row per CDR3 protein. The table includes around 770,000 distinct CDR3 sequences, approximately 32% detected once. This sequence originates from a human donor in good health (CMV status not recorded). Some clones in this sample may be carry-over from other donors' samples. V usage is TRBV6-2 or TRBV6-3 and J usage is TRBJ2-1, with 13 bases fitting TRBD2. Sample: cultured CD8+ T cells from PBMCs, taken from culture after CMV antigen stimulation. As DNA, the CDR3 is TGTGCCAGCTCTGCAGGACTAGCGGGGGTCGGGGTGTACAATGAGCAGTTCTTC. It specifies CASSAGLAGVGVYNEQFF.